These T cell receptor beta chains were read from a single sample in a study of CD8 T cells in Susac syndrome. TCRdb passed the immunoSEQ multiplex PCR reads through MiXCR, listing each CDR3 protein once. Among 180,000 or so distinct CDR3 sequences, over 85% were seen once, and the ten largest hold approximately 0.094%. Specimen: CD4+ T cells from PBMCs. The receptors here all came from a human donor in good health. Each CDR3 is given with its conserved first and last residue. The order of the fields is V gene, D gene, clone size, J gene, CDR3 protein, CDR3 DNA. A D gene is named only where the DNA matches it firmly. Clone size is shown for a subset of rows, as once, few, many or a class of expanded clone.

TRBV3-1	-	-	TRBJ2-7	CASSLLTNSYEQYF	TGTGCCAGCAGCCTCCTAACCAACTCCTACGAGCAGTACTTC
TRBV12-3/TRBV12-4	TRBD1	-	TRBJ2-4	CASSLVPGTGRRDIQYF	TGTGCCAGCAGTTTAGTGCCGGGGACAGGGAGGAGAGACATTCAGTACTTC
TRBV28	TRBD2	-	TRBJ2-3	CATAYLAGEVSASTDTQYF	TGTGCCACTGCATATCTAGCGGGAGAAGTTTCGGCTAGCACAGATACGCAGTATTTT
TRBV20-1	-	once	TRBJ2-7	CSASRQASYEQYF	TGCAGTGCTAGCAGGCAAGCCTCCTACGAGCAGTACTTC
TRBV2	-	-	TRBJ2-5	CASRTFPGRDTNQETQYF	TGTGCCAGCCGCACCTTCCCAGGCCGGGACACCAACCAAGAGACCCAGTACTTC
TRBV4-2	TRBD1	-	TRBJ1-2	CASSQEGDREINGYTF	TGTGCCAGCAGCCAAGAAGGGGACAGAGAAATTAATGGCTACACCTTC
TRBV7-9	TRBD2	-	TRBJ2-7	CASSPRTGTSGSYEQYF	TGTGCCAGCAGCCCGCGTACAGGGACTAGCGGCTCCTACGAGCAGTACTTC
TRBV5-4	TRBD1	-	TRBJ2-1	CASSRDRASYNEQFF	TGTGCCAGCAGCCGGGACAGGGCCTCCTACAATGAGCAGTTCTTC
TRBV29-1	TRBD1	-	TRBJ1-1	CSVKQGAGTEAFF	TGCAGCGTAAAACAGGGGGCCGGCACTGAAGCTTTCTTT
TRBV20-1	TRBD1	-	TRBJ1-2	CSASGGDTHYGYTF	TGCAGTGCTTCAGGGGGTGACACCCACTATGGCTACACCTTC
TRBV29-1	-	-	TRBJ1-1	CSVDPPSGGTEAFF	TGCAGCGTTGATCCCCCGTCGGGGGGGACTGAAGCTTTCTTT
TRBV24-1	-	-	TRBJ2-5	CATSDLRPETQETQYF	TGTGCCACCAGTGATTTGCGCCCGGAGACCCAAGAGACCCAGTACTTC
TRBV6-5	-	-	TRBJ2-5	CASTEAGWLETQYF	TGTGCCAGCACGGAGGCGGGCTGGTTGGAGACCCAGTACTTC
TRBV20-1	TRBD1	-	TRBJ2-3	CSARDPGQPTDTQYF	TGCAGTGCTAGAGATCCGGGACAGCCCACAGATACGCAGTATTTT
TRBV9	-	-	TRBJ2-5	CASSVGVGHETLYF	TGTGCCAGCAGCGTAGGAGTCGGCCATGAGACCCTGTACTTC
TRBV6-6	-	-	TRBJ2-1	CASTPLGSKNEQFF	TGTGCCAGCACCCCCCTAGGCAGCAAGAATGAGCAGTTCTTC
TRBV5-1	-	-	TRBJ1-1	CASSLLVGGNTEAFF	TGCGCCAGCAGCTTGCTTGTGGGTGGGAACACTGAAGCTTTCTTT
TRBV29-1	-	-	TRBJ2-5	CSVGGAILNQETQYF	TGCAGCGTTGGAGGAGCGATCTTGAACCAAGAGACCCAGTACTTC
TRBV29-1	-	once	TRBJ2-5	CSAGVGGQETQYF	TGCAGCGCCGGAGTCGGGGGGCAGGAGACCCAGTACTTC
TRBV29-1	-	-	TRBJ1-5	CSVAGGGLGQPQHF	TGCAGCGTTGCGGGAGGAGGGCTTGGTCAGCCCCAGCATTTT
TRBV27	-	-	TRBJ1-1	CASSSQGFNTEAFF	TGTGCCAGCAGTTCCCAGGGTTTCAACACTGAAGCTTTCTTT
TRBV5-4	TRBD2	-	TRBJ2-7	CASSSLWTSGVYEQYF	TGTGCCAGCAGCTCGCTCTGGACTAGCGGGGTCTACGAGCAGTACTTC
TRBV29-1	-	-	TRBJ1-2	CSGRARVGSYGYTF	TGCAGCGGGAGGGCGAGGGTTGGGTCCTATGGCTACACCTTC
TRBV20-1	-	-	TRBJ2-4	CSASGYGNIQYF	TGCAGTGCTAGTGGGTATGGCAACATTCAGTACTTC
TRBV30	-	-	TRBJ1-1	CAWSNTIATEAFF	TGTGCCTGGAGCAACACAATCGCCACTGAAGCTTTCTTT
TRBV7-2	-	-	TRBJ1-6	CASTGHYNSPLHF	TGTGCCAGCACGGGACACTATAATTCACCCCTCCACTTT
TRBV19	-	-	TRBJ2-5	CASSKEQIETQYF	TGTGCCAGTAGTAAGGAGCAGATCGAGACCCAGTACTTC
TRBV18	-	-	TRBJ2-5	CASSPGTMRETQYF	TGTGCCAGCTCACCTGGGACAATGAGAGAGACCCAGTACTTC
TRBV29-1	-	few	TRBJ1-1	CSVAANTEAFF	TGCAGCGTTGCCGCTAACACTGAAGCTTTCTTT
TRBV6-5	TRBD1	-	TRBJ2-4	CASSVDRVAKNIQYF	TGTGCCAGCAGCGTGGACAGGGTGGCCAAAAACATTCAGTACTTC
TRBV7-2	-	-	TRBJ2-5	CASSLELGSQETQYF	TGTGCCAGCAGCTTAGAATTGGGGTCCCAAGAGACCCAGTACTTC
TRBV9	TRBD1	-	TRBJ1-5	CASSVGTELSPQHF	TGTGCCAGCAGCGTGGGGACAGAGCTTTCGCCCCAGCATTTT
TRBV7-8	-	-	TRBJ2-6	CASRPGEMANVLTF	TGTGCCAGCAGACCTGGTGAAATGGCCAACGTCCTGACTTTC
TRBV9	-	-	TRBJ2-5	CASSVGVQETQYF	TGTGCCAGCAGCGTAGGCGTCCAAGAGACCCAGTACTTC
TRBV29-1	TRBD1	once	TRBJ1-5	CSVALGQGVRNQPQHF	TGCAGCGTTGCCCTCGGACAGGGAGTACGCAATCAGCCCCAGCATTTT
TRBV7-2	TRBD2	-	TRBJ2-1	CASSLAGLYNEEQFF	TGTGCCAGCAGCTTAGCGGGACTATATAACGAGGAGCAGTTCTTC
TRBV3-1	-	-	TRBJ2-3	CASSQGPFTDTQYF	TGTGCCAGCAGCCAAGGCCCCTTTACAGATACGCAGTATTTT
TRBV4-1	TRBD2	-	TRBJ2-7	CASSQGLLAGGGEQYF	TGCGCCAGCAGCCAAGGACTCCTAGCGGGGGGCGGCGAGCAGTACTTC
TRBV7-2	-	-	TRBJ2-1	CASTPPGPYNEQFF	TGTGCCAGCACCCCTCCGGGTCCCTACAATGAGCAGTTCTTC
TRBV20-1	-	-	TRBJ1-5	CSALDRIFNQPQHF	TGCAGTGCTCTCGACAGGATATTCAATCAGCCCCAGCATTTT
TRBV14	-	-	TRBJ1-6	CASSQVGAENSPLHF	TGTGCCAGCAGCCAAGTAGGGGCTGAGAATTCACCCCTCCACTTT
TRBV27	-	-	TRBJ1-2	CASSNRTSGYGYGYTF	TGTGCCAGCAGTAACCGGACAAGCGGATATGGGTATGGCTACACCTTC
TRBV15	-	-	TRBJ2-5	CATSHPDRGQETQYF	TGTGCCACCAGCCACCCGGACCGGGGCCAAGAGACCCAGTACTTC
TRBV7-3	TRBD1	-	TRBJ2-5	CASTSPGGGRETQYF	TGTGCCAGCACCTCACCAGGGGGTGGGCGGGAGACCCAGTACTTC
TRBV20-1	-	-	TRBJ1-1	CSARDAGTNTEAFF	TGCAGTGCTAGAGATGCCGGGACGAACACTGAAGCTTTCTTT
TRBV2	TRBD1	-	TRBJ2-2	CASGGQGPTGELFF	TGTGCCAGCGGCGGACAGGGGCCCACCGGGGAGCTGTTTTTT
TRBV15	-	-	TRBJ2-1	CATTPSSGYNEQFF	TGTGCCACCACCCCATCCTCGGGGTACAATGAGCAGTTCTTC
TRBV24-1	-	-	TRBJ2-7	CATSDERDEQYF	TGTGCCACCAGTGATGAGAGGGACGAGCAGTACTTC
TRBV3-1	TRBD1	-	TRBJ2-7	CASSQATDRFYEQYF	TGTGCCAGCAGCCAAGCGACGGACAGGTTTTACGAGCAGTACTTC
TRBV29-1	-	-	TRBJ1-1	CSVLRDSATEAFF	TGCAGCGTTCTCAGGGACTCAGCGACTGAAGCTTTCTTT
TRBV7-9	-	-	TRBJ1-1	CASSFRGSNTEAFF	TGTGCCAGCAGCTTTCGGGGGTCGAACACTGAAGCTTTCTTT
TRBV6-2/TRBV6-3	-	-	TRBJ1-3	CASSWRNTIYF	TGTGCCAGCAGTTGGAGAAACACCATATATTTT
TRBV20-1	TRBD2	-	TRBJ2-5	CSVGLDGQQETQYF	TGCAGTGTTGGACTAGATGGCCAACAAGAGACCCAGTACTTC
TRBV25-1	-	-	TRBJ2-7	CASRKDRPGDEQYF	TGTGCCAGCAGGAAGGACAGACCCGGGGACGAGCAGTACTTC
TRBV20-1	-	-	TRBJ2-1	CSVISGGRNEQFF	TGCAGTGTCATATCCGGGGGTAGGAATGAGCAGTTCTTC
TRBV27	-	-	TRBJ2-5	CASSSSDGGRETQYF	-
TRBV20-1	TRBD1	-	TRBJ1-5	CSARTDREDQPQHF	TGCAGTGCTAGAACTGACAGGGAGGATCAGCCCCAGCATTTT
TRBV7-2	-	-	TRBJ2-1	CASSLYRRDNEQFF	TGTGCCAGCAGCTTATATCGACGGGACAATGAGCAGTTCTTC
TRBV5-6	-	-	TRBJ2-2	CASSFWGLNTGELFF	TGTGCCAGCAGCTTTTGGGGACTGAACACCGGGGAGCTGTTTTTT
TRBV19	-	-	TRBJ2-6	CASTYAGVGVGANVLTF	TGTGCCAGTACCTACGCGGGCGTGGGGGTCGGGGCCAACGTCCTGACTTTC